This record looks at one TCR beta chain sequence and its context. The antigen remains undetermined. The germline V and J ends were trimmed by 6 bases and 4 bases, with 9 bases remaining between them. The CDR3 loop spans 11 amino acids. Per germline, CDR1 DFQATT and CDR2 SNEGSKA (reference sequence). The sample is drawn from a study of T cell responses to AZD1222 COVID-19 vaccine. Overall study findings and caveats: Clonal diversity was possibly underestimated; the donors were predominantly white British and more often female. Two AZD1222 administrations were followed by greater Spike-specific TCR breadth and depth. Among vaccine-associated CD4 TCRs, coverage spanned spike, with dominance at 160-218 and 743-854.

The protocol was immunoSEQ multiplex PCR, while the TCRdb copy is restricted to in-frame clones and leaves out a portion. The data hold 150,000 or so clones, with roughly 90% observed a single time. This clonotype was sampled from an adult in good health. The specimen was peripheral blood, collected on day 0 of AZD1222 vaccination. The chain couples TRBV20-1 to TRBJ1-2; D remains ambiguous. The CDR3 nucleotides read TGCAGTGCACCCCCGGCCTATGGCTACACCTTC. Its translation: CSAPPAYGYTF.